This record covers a single T cell receptor (beta chain). In germline, CDR1 is MNHEY, CDR2 SVGEGT. The length of the CDR3 is 15 residues. Trimming stripped 0 bases from V and 4 bases from J, with 10 bases between. The data stem from a study of blood T cell repertoires in COVID-19. Authors' methods: Amplification from reference gene primers served as the basis for estimated nucleated cell counts. The method was immunoSEQ multiplex PCR; TCRdb's version includes in-frame clones alone and lacks a portion of them. V and J calls and clone size are copied from that table; D and trimming were computed from the DNA. The sample consists of roughly 410,000 clones, about 89% of them appearing once.

J is TRBJ2-1 and V is TRBV6-2 or TRBV6-3; D is possibly TRBD1 (6 bases). The sample was peripheral blood. This receptor was obtained from a woman in her thirties or forties with COVID-19, enrolled during active disease. The CDR3 DNA reads as TGTGCCAGCAGTTACTCAGGGGGAACGTACAATGAGCAGTTCTTC. Amino acid sequence: CASSYSGGTYNEQFF.